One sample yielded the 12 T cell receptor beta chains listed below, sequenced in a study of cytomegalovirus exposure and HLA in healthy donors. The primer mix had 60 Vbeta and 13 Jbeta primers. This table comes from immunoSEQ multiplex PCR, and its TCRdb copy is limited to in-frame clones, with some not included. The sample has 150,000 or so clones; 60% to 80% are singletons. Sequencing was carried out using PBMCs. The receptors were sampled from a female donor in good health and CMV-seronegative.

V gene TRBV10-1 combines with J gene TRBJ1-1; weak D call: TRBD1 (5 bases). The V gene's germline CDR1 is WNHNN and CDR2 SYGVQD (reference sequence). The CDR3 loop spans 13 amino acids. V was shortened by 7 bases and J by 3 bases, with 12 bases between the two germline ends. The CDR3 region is CASMAGWDTEAFF. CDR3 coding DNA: TGCGCCAGCATGGCAGGGTGGGACACTGAAGCTTTCTTT.

The CDR3 loop is CASSLKQGGTNEQFF. For the CDR3, the DNA is TGCGCCAGCAGCTTGAAACAGGGGGGAACCAATGAGCAGTTCTTC. This rearrangement joins TRBV5-1 to TRBJ2-1, with 8 bases fitting TRBD1. V lost 1 base, J lost 6 bases, and 6 bases stayed unmatched. CDR1 and CDR2 (germline): SGHRS, YFSETQ. The CDR3 spans 15 residues.

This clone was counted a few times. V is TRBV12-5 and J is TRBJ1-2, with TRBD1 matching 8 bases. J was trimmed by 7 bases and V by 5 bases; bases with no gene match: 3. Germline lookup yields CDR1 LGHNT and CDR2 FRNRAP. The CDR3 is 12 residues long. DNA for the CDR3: TGTGCTAGTGGTCTGGACAGGGCTGGCTACACCTTC. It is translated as CASGLDRAGYTF.

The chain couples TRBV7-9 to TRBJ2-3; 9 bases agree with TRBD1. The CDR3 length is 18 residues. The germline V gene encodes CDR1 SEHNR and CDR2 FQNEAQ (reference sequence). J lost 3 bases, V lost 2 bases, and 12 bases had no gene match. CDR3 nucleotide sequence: TGTGCCAGCAGCTTACCCAAGAGGGACAGGGAGCCGACAGATACGCAGTATTTT. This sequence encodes CASSLPKRDREPTDTQYF. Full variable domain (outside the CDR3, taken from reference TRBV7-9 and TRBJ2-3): DTGVSQNPRHKITKRGQNVTFRCDPISEHNRLYWYRQTLGQGPEFLTYFQNEAQLEKSRLLSDRFSAERPKGSFSTLEIQRTEQGDSAMYLCASSLPKRDREPTDTQYFGPGTRLTVL.

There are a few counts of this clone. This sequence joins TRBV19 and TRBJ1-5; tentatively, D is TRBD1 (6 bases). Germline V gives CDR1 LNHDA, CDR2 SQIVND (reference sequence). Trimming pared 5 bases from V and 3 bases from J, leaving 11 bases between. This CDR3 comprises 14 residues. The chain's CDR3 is CASSPDRYNQPQHF. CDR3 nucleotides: TGTGCCAGTAGTCCCGACAGGTACAATCAGCCCCAGCATTTT.

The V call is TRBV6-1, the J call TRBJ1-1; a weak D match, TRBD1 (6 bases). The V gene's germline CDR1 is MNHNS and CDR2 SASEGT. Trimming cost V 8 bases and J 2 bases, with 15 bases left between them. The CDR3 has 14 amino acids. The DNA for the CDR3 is TGTGCCAGCCAGGGAAACAGGGAAAACACTGAAGCTTTCTTT. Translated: CASQGNRENTEAFF.

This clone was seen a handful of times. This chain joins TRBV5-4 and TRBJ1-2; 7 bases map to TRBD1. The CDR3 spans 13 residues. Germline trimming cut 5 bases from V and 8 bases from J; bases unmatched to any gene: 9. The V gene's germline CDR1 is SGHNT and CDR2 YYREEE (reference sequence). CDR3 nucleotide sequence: TGTGCCAGCAGTCGAGACGACAGGGACGGCTACACCTTC. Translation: CASSRDDRDGYTF.

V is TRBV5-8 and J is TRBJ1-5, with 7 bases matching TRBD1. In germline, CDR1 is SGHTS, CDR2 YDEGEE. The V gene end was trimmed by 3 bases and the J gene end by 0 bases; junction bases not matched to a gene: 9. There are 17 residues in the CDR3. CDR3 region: CASSSLLRGNSNQPQHF. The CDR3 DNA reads TGTGCCAGCAGCTCCCTCCTCAGGGGGAATAGCAATCAGCCCCAGCATTTT.

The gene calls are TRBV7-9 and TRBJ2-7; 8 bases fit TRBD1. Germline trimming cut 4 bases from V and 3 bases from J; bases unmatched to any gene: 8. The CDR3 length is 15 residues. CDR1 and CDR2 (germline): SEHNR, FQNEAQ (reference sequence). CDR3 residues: CASSSPTGAHYEQYF. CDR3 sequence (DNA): TGTGCCAGCAGCTCGCCGACAGGGGCCCACTACGAGCAGTACTTC. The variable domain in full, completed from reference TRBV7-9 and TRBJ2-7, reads DTGVSQNPRHKITKRGQNVTFRCDPISEHNRLYWYRQTLGQGPEFLTYFQNEAQLEKSRLLSDRFSAERPKGSFSTLEIQRTEQGDSAMYLCASSSPTGAHYEQYFGPGTRLTVT.

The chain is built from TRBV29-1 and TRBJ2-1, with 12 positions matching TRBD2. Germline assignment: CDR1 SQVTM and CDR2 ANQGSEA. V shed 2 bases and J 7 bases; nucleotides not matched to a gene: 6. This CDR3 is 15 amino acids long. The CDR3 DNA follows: TGCAGCGTTGAATACCTAGCGGGGGGGCAGAATGAGCAGTTCTTC. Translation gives CSVEYLAGGQNEQFF.

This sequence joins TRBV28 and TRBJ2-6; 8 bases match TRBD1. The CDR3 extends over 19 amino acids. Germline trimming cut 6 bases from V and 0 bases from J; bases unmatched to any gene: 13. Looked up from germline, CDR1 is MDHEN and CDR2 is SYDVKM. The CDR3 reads CASRDLPGQDRSGANVLTF. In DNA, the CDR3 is TGTGCCAGCAGAGACCTTCCGGGACAGGACCGCTCTGGGGCCAACGTCCTGACTTTC.

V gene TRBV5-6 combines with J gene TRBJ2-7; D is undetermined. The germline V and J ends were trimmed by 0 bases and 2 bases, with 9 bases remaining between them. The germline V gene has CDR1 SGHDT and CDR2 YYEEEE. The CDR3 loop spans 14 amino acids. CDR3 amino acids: CASSLERSPYEQYF. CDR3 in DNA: TGTGCCAGCAGCTTGGAACGGTCCCCCTACGAGCAGTACTTC.